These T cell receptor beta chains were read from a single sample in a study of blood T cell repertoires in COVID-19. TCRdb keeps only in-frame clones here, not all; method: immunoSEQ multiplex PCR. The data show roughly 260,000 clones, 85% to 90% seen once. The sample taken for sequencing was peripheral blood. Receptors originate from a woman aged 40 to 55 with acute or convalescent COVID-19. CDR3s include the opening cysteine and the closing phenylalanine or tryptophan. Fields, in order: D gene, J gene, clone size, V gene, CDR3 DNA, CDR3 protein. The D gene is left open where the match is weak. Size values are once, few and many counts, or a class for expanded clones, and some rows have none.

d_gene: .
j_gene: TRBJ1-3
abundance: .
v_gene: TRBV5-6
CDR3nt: TGTGCCAGCAGCTTGGCGGGGGGTTCCTCTGGAAACACCATATATTTT
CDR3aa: CASSLAGGSSGNTIYF

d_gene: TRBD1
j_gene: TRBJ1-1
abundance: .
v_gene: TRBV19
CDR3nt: TGTGCCAGTAGTTCACTCAGGGGGACTGAAGCTTTCTTT
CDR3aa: CASSSLRGTEAFF

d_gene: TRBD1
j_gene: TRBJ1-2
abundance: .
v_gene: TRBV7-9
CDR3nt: TGTGCCAGCAGCTTAGATGTAAGGGACAGCCGATTTAACTATGGCTACACCTTC
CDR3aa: CASSLDVRDSRFNYGYTF

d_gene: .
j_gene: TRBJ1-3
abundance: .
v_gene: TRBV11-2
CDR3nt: TGTGCCAGCAGCCCAAAGCGGGGGGGGGCAGCTGGAAACACCATATATTTT
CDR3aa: CASSPKRGGAAGNTIYF

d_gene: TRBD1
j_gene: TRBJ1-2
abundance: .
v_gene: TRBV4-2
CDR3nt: TGTGCCAGCAGCCTCTCCGGGACAGGGGGCGTCTACACCTTC
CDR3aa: CASSLSGTGGVYTF

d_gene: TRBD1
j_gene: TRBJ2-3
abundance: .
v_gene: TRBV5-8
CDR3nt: TGTGCCAGCAGCTTGGGGTCTGACAGGGTATTCCCCACAGATACGCAGTATTTT
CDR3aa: CASSLGSDRVFPTDTQYF

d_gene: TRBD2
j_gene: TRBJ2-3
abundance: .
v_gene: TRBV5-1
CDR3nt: TGCGCCAGCAGTTTAGGACTAGCAGATACGCAGTATTTT
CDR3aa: CASSLGLADTQYF

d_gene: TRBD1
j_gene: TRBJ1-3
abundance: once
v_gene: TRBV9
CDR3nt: TGTGCCAGCAGCGTGACCGGGGACAGGGTGGTTGGAAACACCATATATTTT
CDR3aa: CASSVTGDRVVGNTIYF

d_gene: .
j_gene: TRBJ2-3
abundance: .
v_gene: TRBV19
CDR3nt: TGTGCCAGTAGTGCGGCTAACACAGATACGCAGTATTTT
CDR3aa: CASSAANTDTQYF

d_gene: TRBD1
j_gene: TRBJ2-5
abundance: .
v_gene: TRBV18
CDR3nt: TGTGCCAGCTCACCGACGACAGGGGGCCACCAAGAGACCCAGTACTTC
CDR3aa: CASSPTTGGHQETQYF

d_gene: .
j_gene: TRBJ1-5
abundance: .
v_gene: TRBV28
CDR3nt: TGTGCCAGCAGTTCTCAGACAGGCAATCAGCCCCAGCATTTT
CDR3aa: CASSSQTGNQPQHF

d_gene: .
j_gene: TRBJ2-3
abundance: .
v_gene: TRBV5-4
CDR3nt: TGTGCCAGCAGTCGCAGCGGCACAGATACGCAGTATTTT
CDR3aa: CASSRSGTDTQYF

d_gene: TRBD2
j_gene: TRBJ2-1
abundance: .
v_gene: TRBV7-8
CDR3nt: TGTGCCAGCAGCCGTAAGCGACTAGCGGGGGGTCCCATAGGGTTCTTC
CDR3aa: CASSRKRLAGGPIGFF

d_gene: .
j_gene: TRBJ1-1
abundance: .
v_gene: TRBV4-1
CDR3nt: TGCGCCAGCAGCCAAGATTTTGTGGGGCGCCCCCTGAACACTGAAGCTTTCTTT
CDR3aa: CASSQDFVGRPLNTEAFF

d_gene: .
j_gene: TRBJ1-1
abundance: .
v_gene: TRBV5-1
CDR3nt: TGCGCCAGCAGCTTGACTGTGAACACTGAAGCTTTCTTT
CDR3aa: CASSLTVNTEAFF

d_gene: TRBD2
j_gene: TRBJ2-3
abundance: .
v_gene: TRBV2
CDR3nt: TGTGCCAGCAGAAAAAGCGGGGGCCTTAGCACAGATACGCAGTATTTT
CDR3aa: CASRKSGGLSTDTQYF

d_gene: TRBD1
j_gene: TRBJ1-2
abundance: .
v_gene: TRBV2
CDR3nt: TGTGCCAGCGGACAGGGCGTTAACTATGGCTACACCTTC
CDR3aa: CASGQGVNYGYTF

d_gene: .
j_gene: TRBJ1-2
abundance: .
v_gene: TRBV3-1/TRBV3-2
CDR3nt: TGTGCCAGCAGCCAAGATAACTCGCGGGGATACGGCTACACCTTC
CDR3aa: CASSQDNSRGYGYTF

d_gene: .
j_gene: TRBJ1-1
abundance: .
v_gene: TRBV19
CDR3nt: TGTGCCAGTAGTAGGAGGGCCCGGCTGAACACTGAAGCTTTCTTT
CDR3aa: CASSRRARLNTEAFF

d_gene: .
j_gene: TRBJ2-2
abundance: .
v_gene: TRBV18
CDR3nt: TGTGCCAGCTCTCAAAGCGTGACGAACACCGGGGAGCTGTTTTTT
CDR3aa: CASSQSVTNTGELFF

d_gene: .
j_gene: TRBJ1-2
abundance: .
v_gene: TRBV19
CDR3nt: TGTGCCAGTAGTATAGGGACAGCCTATGGCTACACCTTC
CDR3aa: CASSIGTAYGYTF

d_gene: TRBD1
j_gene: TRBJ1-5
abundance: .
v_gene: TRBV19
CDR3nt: TGTGCCAGTAGGGACAGGGGGCGGGCGGCAGGTCAGCCCCAGCATTTT
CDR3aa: CASRDRGRAAGQPQHF

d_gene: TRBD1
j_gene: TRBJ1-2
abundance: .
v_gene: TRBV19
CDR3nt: TGTGCCAGTAGCAGAGGGGACAGGGCAACCTATGGCTACACCTTC
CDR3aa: CASSRGDRATYGYTF

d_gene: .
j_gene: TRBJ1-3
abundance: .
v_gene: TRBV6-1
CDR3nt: TGTGCCAGCAGTGAAGTCTGGCGGGACTCTGGAAACACCATATATTTT
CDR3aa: CASSEVWRDSGNTIYF

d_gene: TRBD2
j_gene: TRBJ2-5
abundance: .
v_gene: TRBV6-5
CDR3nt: TGTGCCAGCAGACCTCTCGGCGGGGGTCCCGAGACCCAGTACTTC
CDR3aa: CASRPLGGGPETQYF

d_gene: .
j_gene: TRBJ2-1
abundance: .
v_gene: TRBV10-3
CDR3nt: TGTGCCATCAGTGCCGGGACTCAAAAAAATGAGCAGTTCTTC
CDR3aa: CAISAGTQKNEQFF

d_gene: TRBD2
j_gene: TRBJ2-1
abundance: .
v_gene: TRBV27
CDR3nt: TGTGCCAGCAGTAGGGGGACTAGCGGGGGGAATGAGCAGTTCTTC
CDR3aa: CASSRGTSGGNEQFF

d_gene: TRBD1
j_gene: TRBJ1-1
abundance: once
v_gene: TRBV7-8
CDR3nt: TGTGCCAGCCGCCTAGTGGCCGATCCAGGGGGCCTGAGGACTGAAGCTTTCTTT
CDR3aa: CASRLVADPGGLRTEAFF

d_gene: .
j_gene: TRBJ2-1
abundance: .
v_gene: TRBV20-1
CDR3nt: TGCAGTGCTAGACTAGACAATGAGCAGTTCTTC
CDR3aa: CSARLDNEQFF

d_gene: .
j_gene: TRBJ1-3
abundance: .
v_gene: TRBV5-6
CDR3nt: TGTGCCAGCAGCCGCCGGGACACATGGAACACCATATATTTT
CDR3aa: CASSRRDTWNTIYF

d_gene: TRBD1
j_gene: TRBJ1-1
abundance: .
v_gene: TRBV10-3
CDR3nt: TGTGCCATCAGGAGGACAGGGATGGACACTGAAGCTTTCTTT
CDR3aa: CAIRRTGMDTEAFF

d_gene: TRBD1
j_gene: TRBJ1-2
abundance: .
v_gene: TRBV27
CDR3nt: TGTGCCAGCAGGTTGCAGGGGGACTATGGCTACACCTTC
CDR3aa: CASRLQGDYGYTF

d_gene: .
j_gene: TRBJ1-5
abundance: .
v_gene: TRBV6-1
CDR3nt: TGTGCCAGCAGTGAACTTCAGCGCCAGCATTTT
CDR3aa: CASSELQRQHF

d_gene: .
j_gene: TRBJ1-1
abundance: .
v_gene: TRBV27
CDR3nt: TGTGCCAGCAGTCCACTACCGGGATCGGGCACTGAAGCTTTCTTT
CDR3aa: CASSPLPGSGTEAFF

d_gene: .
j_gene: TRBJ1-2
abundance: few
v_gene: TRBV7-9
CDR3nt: TGTGCCAGCAGCTTCCAGGGCACTAACTATGGCTACACCTTC
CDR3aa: CASSFQGTNYGYTF

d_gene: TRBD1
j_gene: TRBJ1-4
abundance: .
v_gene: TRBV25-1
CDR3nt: TGTGCCAGCAGCTCAGGGGGCGCGGGAGAAAAACTGTTTTTT
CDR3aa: CASSSGGAGEKLFF

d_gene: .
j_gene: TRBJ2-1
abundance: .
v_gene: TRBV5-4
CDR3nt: TGTGCCAGCAGCTTCCCGGCTAGAGCCTACAATGAGCAGTTCTTC
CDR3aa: CASSFPARAYNEQFF

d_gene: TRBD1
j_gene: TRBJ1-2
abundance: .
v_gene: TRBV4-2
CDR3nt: TGTGCCAGCAGCCACCGGACAGGGGGGGGGTATGGCTACACCTTC
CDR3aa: CASSHRTGGGYGYTF

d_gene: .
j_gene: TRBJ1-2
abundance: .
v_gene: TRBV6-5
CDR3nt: TGTGCCAGCAGTTACTCGAGACCGGGGAACTATGGCTACACCTTC
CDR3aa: CASSYSRPGNYGYTF

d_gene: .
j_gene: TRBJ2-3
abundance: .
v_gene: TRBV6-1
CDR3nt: TGTGCCAGCAGTGAGTCCTGGACTAGCACAGATACGCAGTATTTT
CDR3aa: CASSESWTSTDTQYF

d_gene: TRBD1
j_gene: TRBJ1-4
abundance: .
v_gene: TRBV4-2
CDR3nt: TGTGCCAGCAGCCAGGGACAGGGTGAAAAACTGTTTTTT
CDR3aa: CASSQGQGEKLFF

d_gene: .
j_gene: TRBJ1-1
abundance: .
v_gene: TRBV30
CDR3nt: TGTGCCTGGAGTCAGGGAGGGGAAGTAGGTTTCTTT
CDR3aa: CAWSQGGEVGFF

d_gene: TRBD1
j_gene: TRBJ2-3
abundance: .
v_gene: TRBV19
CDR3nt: TGTGCCAGTAAAGACAGGGGAACAGATACGCAGTATTTT
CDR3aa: CASKDRGTDTQYF

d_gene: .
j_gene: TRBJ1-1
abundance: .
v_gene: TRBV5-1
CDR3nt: TGCGCCAGCAGCTTCTCGGGGGTAGGAGACTACACTGAAGCTTTCTTT
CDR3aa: CASSFSGVGDYTEAFF

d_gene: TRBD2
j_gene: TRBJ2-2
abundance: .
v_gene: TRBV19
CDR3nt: TGTGCCAGTAAAGGGCGGGGGTGGACCGGGGAGCTGTTTTTT
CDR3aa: CASKGRGWTGELFF

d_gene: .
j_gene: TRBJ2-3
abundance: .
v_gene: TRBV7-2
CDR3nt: TGTGCCAGCAAAAACTCCCAACTACGCTTCCGAGATACGCAGTATTTT
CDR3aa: CASKNSQLRFRDTQYF

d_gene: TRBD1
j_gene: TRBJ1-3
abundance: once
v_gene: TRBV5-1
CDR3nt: TGCGCCAGCAGCTTGGAGGGGGCAACCCGCTCTGGAAACACCATATATTTT
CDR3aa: CASSLEGATRSGNTIYF

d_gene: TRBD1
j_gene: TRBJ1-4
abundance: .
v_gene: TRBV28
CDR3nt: TGTGCCAGCAGTTCTGGACAGGGGGGAGAAAAACTGTTTTTT
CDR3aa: CASSSGQGGEKLFF

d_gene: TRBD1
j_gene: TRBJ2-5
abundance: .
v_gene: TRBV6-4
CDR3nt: TGTGCCAGCAGTTCCCCGGGACAGGCTCAAGAGACCCAGTACTTC
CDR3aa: CASSSPGQAQETQYF

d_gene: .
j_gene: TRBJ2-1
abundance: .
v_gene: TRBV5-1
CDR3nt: TGCGCCAGCAGCTTGACACCTTGGAGTGGGCAGTTCTTC
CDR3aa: CASSLTPWSGQFF

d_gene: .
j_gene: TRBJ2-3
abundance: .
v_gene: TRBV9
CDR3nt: TGTGCCAGCAGCGTAGTAGGGGCGGGGGCCGCCACAGATACGCAGTATTTT
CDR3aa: CASSVVGAGAATDTQYF

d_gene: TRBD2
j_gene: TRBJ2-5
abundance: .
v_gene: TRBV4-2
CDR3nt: TGTGCCAGCAGCCAAAGGCTAGCGGGGGGCCAAGAGACCCAGTACTTC
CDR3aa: CASSQRLAGGQETQYF

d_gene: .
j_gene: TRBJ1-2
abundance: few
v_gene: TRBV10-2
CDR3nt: TGCGCCAGCAGTGACGTGAGGGATGGCTACACCTTC
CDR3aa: CASSDVRDGYTF